The clone carrying this T cell receptor (beta chain) turned up a few times. The data are from a study of chronic HIV infection and antiretroviral therapy. The germline V and J ends were trimmed by 5 bases and 0 bases, with 11 bases remaining between them. The CDR3 is 16 amino acids. Germline loops: CDR1 MNHNS, CDR2 SASEGT. TCRdb re-called the 5' RACE reads through MiXCR, storing one row per CDR3 protein. Of just over 30,000 distinct CDR3 sequences listed, about 9.6% are singletons. V gene TRBV6-1 combines with J gene TRBJ2-6, with D possibly being TRBD1 (6 bases). The sequencing input was peripheral blood. The receptor was isolated from an adult who had HIV and had not received antiretroviral therapy, or was an uninfected healthy control (not recorded which). CDR3 residues: CASSLQDSSGANVLTF. Written as DNA, the CDR3 is TGTGCCAGCAGTCTTCAGGACAGCTCTGGGGCCAACGTCCTGACTTTC.